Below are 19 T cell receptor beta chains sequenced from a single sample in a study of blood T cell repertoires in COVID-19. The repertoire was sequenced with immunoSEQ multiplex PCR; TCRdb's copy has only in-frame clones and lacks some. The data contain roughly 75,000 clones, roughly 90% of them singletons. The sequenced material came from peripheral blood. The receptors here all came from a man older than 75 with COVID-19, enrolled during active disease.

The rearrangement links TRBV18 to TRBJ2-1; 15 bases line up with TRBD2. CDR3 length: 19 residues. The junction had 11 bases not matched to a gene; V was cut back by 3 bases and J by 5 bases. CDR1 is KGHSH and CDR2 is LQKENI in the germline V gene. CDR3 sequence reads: CASSPPGLAGGRGNNEQFF. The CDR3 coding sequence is TGTGCCAGCTCACCCCCCGGACTAGCGGGGGGGCGAGGAAACAATGAGCAGTTCTTC.

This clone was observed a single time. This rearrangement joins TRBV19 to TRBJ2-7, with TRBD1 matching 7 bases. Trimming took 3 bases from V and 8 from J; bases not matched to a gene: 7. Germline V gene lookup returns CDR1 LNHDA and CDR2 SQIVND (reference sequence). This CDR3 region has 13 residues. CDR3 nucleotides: TGTGCCAGTAGTATCGACAGGGAAGGCAAGCAGTACTTC. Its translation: CASSIDREGKQYF. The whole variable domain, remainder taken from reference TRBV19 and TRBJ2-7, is DGGITQSPKYLFRKEGQNVTLSCEQNLNHDAMYWYRQDPGQGLRLIYYSQIVNDFQKGDIAEGYSVSREKKESFPLTVTSAQKNPTAFYLCASSIDREGKQYFGPGTRLTVT.

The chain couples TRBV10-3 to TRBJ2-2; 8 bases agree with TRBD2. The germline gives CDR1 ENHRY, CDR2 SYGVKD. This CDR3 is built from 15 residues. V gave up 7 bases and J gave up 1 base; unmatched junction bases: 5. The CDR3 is CAITSGGRNTGELFF. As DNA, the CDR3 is TGTGCCATCACCTCGGGGGGGAGGAACACCGGGGAGCTGTTTTTT.

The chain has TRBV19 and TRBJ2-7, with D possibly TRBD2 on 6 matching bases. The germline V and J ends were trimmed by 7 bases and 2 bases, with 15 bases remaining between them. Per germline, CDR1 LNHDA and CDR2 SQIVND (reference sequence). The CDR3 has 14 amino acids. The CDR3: CASKTSPGAYEQYF. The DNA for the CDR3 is TGTGCCAGTAAAACTTCACCGGGAGCCTACGAGCAGTACTTC.

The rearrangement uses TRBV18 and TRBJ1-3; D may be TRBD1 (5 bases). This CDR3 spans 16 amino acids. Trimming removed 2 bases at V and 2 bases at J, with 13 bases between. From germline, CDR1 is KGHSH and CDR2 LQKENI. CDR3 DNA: TGTGCCAGCTCACCAATGACTCGGGGGGCTGGAAACACCATATATTTT. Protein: CASSPMTRGAGNTIYF.

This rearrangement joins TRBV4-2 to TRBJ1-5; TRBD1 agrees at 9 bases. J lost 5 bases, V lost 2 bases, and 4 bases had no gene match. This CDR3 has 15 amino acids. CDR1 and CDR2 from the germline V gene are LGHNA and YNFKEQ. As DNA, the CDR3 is TGTGCCAGCAGCCAAAGACAGGGGGAGGATCAGCCCCAGCATTTT. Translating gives CASSQRQGEDQPQHF.

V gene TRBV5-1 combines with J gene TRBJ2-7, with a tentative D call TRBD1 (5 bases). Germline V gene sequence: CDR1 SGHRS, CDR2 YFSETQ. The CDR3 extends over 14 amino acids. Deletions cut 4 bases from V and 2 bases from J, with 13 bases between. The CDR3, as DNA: TGCGCCAGCAGCGGGGCAGGGATAGCCTACGAGCAGTACTTC. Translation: CASSGAGIAYEQYF.

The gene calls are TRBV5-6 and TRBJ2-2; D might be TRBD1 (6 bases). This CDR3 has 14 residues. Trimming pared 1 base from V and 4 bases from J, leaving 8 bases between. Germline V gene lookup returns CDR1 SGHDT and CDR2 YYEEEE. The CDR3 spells CASSLTGPTGELFF. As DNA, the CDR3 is TGTGCCAGCAGCTTGACAGGGCCCACCGGGGAGCTGTTTTTT.

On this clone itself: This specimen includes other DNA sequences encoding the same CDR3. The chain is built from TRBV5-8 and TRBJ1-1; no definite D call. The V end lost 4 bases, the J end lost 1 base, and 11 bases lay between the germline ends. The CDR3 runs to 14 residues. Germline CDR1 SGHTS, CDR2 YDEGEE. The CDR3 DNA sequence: TGTGCCAGCAGCCTGGGCCTGAGGAACACTGAAGCTTTCTTT. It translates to CASSLGLRNTEAFF.

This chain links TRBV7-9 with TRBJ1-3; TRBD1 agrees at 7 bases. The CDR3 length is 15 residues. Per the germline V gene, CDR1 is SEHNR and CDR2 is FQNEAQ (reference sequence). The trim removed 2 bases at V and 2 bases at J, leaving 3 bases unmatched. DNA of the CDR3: TGTGCCAGCAGCTTACCGCAGGGGGCTGGAAACACCATATATTTT. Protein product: CASSLPQGAGNTIYF.

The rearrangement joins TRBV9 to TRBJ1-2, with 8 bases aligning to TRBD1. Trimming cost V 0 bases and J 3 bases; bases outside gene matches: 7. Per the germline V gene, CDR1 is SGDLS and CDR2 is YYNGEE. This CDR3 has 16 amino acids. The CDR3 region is CASSVALPGQDYGYTF. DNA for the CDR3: TGTGCCAGCAGCGTAGCTCTACCGGGACAGGACTATGGCTACACCTTC. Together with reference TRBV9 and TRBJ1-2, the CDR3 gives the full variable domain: DSGVTQTPKHLITATGQRVTLRCSPRSGDLSVYWYQQSLDQGLQFLIQYYNGEERAKGNILERFSAQQFPDLHSELNLSSLELGDSALYFCASSVALPGQDYGYTFGSGTRLTVV.

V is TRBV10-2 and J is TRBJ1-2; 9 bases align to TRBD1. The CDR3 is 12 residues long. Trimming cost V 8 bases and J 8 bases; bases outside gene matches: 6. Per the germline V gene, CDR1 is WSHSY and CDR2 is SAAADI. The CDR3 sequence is CASSTGGLGYTF. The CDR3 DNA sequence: TGCGCCAGCTCAACAGGGGGCCTAGGCTACACCTTC.

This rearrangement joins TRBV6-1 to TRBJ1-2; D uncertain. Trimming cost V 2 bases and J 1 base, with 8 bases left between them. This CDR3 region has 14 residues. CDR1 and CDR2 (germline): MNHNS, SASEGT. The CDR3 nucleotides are TGTGCCAGCAGTGAATTGGCATTTAACTATGGCTACACCTTC. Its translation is CASSELAFNYGYTF.

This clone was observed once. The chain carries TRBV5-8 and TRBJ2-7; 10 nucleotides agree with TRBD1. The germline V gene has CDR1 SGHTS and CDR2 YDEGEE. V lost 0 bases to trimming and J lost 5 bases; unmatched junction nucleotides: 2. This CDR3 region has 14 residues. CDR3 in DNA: TGTGCCAGCAGCTTGGTGACAGGGGGCGACGAGCAGTACTTC. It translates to CASSLVTGGDEQYF.

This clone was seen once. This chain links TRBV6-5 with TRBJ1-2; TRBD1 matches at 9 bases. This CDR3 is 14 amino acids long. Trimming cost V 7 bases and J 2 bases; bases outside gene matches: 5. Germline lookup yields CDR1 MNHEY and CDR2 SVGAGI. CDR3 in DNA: TGTGCCAGCACCCCCGGACAGGGGAACTATGGCTACACCTTC. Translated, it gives CASTPGQGNYGYTF.

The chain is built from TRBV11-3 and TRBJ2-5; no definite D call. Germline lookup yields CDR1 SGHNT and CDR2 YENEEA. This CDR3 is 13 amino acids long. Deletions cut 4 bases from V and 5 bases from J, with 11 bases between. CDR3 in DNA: TGTGCCAGCAGCTCGACAATTAAGGAGACCCAGTACTTC. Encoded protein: CASSSTIKETQYF.

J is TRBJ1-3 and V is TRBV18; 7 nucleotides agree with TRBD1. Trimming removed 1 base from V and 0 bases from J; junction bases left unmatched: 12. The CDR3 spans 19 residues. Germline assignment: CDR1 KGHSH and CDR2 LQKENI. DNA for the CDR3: TGTGCCAGCTCACCACTCGAAGCAGGGGGGACAAGCTCTGGAAACACCATATATTTT. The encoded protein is CASSPLEAGGTSSGNTIYF.

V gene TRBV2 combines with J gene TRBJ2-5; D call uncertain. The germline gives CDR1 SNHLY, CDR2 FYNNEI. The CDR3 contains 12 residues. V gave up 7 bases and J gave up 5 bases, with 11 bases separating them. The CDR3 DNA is TGTGCCAGCATTGGGCCTGGGGAGACCCAGTACTTC. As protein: CASIGPGETQYF.

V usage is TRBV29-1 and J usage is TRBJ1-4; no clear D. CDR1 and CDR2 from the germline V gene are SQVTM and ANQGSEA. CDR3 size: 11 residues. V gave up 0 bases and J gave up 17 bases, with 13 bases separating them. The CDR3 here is CSVEDRRNYFF. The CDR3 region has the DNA TGCAGCGTTGAAGATCGGAGGAACTATTTTTTT.